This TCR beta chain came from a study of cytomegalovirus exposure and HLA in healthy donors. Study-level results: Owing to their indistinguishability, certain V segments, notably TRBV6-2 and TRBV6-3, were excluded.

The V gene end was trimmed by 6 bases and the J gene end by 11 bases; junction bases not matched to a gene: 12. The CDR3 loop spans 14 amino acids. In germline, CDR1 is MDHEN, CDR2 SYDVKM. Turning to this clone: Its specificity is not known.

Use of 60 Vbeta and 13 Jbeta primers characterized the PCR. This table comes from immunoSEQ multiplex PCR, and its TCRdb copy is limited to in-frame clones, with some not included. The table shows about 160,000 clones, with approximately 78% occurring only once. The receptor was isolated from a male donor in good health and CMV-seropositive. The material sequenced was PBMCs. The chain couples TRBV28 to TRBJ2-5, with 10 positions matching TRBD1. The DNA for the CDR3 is TGTGCCAGCAGCAGGGGACAGGGGATTGGGGAGCAGTACTTC. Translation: CASSRGQGIGEQYF.